This TCR beta chain stems from a study of blood T cell repertoires in COVID-19. CDR1 is LNHNV and CDR2 is YYDKDF in the germline V gene (reference sequence). The J segment lost 4 bases and the V segment lost 1 base, leaving 2 bases of the junction unmatched. The CDR3 sequence is 15 residues long. Libraries were prepared by immunoSEQ multiplex PCR; TCRdb keeps only in-frame clonotypes and omits some of them. The sample yields approximately 670,000 clones, 85% to 90% seen once. The origin of this receptor is a young woman with acute or convalescent COVID-19. J is TRBJ1-4 and V is TRBV15; TRBD1 agrees at 8 bases. The sequencing input was peripheral blood. CDR3 sequence reads: CATSRGTGSNEKLFF. The CDR3 DNA reads as TGTGCCACCAGCAGAGGGACAGGGAGTAATGAAAAACTGTTTTTT.